Listed below are T cell receptor beta chains from one sample, sequenced in a study of siplizumab effects on memory and regulatory T cells. Some clones are missing from TCRdb's copy, which holds only in-frame ones; the method was immunoSEQ multiplex PCR. The sample contains 85,000 to 90,000 clones, 70% to 90% of which appear only once. The sequenced material came from CD4+ T cells sorted from blood. These receptors all come from a human donor in good health. Each CDR3 is given with its conserved first and last residue. D genes are given only for firm matches.

>TRBJ2-3|.|TRBV9
TGTGCCAGCAGCGTGTCAGCCAGTTCCACAGATACGCAGTATTTT
CASSVSASSTDTQYF
>TRBJ2-5|TRBD2|TRBV11-3
TGTGCCAGCAGCTCCGGGACTAGCGGGAGTCCCGAGACCCAGTACTTC
CASSSGTSGSPETQYF
>TRBJ2-2|.|TRBV2
TGTGCCAGCGCGGTACTGGGAGCCGGGGAGCTGTTTTTT
CASAVLGAGELFF
>TRBJ1-2|TRBD1|TRBV9
TGTGCCAGCAGCGACCGGGACAGGACTTATGGCTACACCTTC
CASSDRDRTYGYTF
>TRBJ2-2|TRBD1|TRBV27
TGTGCCAGCAGTTTGGCAGGGGGCACCGGGGAGCTGTTTTTT
CASSLAGGTGELFF
>TRBJ1-2|.|TRBV28
TGTGCCAGCAGGGGGAACTATGGCTACACCTTC
CASRGNYGYTF
>TRBJ2-7|.|TRBV7-2
TGTGCCAGCAGCCAACAGGGTGGGTACGAGCAGTACTTC
CASSQQGGYEQYF
>TRBJ2-7|TRBD2|TRBV10-2
TGCGCCAGCTCCCGAATAGCGGGACCTCCTGAGCAGTACTTC
CASSRIAGPPEQYF
>TRBJ2-1|.|TRBV30
TGTGCCTGGAGGCCTCTCGGACTTTTATACAATGAGCAGTTCTTC
CAWRPLGLLYNEQFF
>TRBJ2-4|.|TRBV1
TGCACCAGCAGCCAAGGCAGGGCCAAAAACATTCAGTACTTC
CTSSQGRAKNIQYF